This TCR beta chain was recorded in a study of identical twins. Overall study findings and caveats: Conclusions rested on cross-sectional statistics rather than following the same donors.

cDNA molecules carried unique molecular identifiers, and template switching added a universal primer site. TCRdb re-analysed the 5' RACE reads in MiXCR, keeping a single row per CDR3 protein. The sample carries approximately 490,000 distinct CDR3 sequences, 20% to 25% recorded once. Trimming shortened V by 2 bases and J by 1 base, and 22 bases separated the two germline ends. Germline values: CDR1 MRHNA, CDR2 SNTAGT. The CDR3 extends over 19 amino acids. In regard to this clonotype: Its antigen remains unknown.

The sample was also reused in another study, on yellow fever vaccine responses in identical twins.

Sequencing was performed on CD4+ T cells sorted from blood. This TCR came from a woman in her late teens or twenties in good health. This chain links TRBV6-4 with TRBJ2-3, with TRBD1 as a possible D gene (5 bases). The CDR3: CASSDLQGPFLSGTDTQYF. The CDR3 DNA reads TGTGCCAGCAGTGACCTCCAGGGCCCTTTTCTATCTGGCACAGATACGCAGTATTTT.